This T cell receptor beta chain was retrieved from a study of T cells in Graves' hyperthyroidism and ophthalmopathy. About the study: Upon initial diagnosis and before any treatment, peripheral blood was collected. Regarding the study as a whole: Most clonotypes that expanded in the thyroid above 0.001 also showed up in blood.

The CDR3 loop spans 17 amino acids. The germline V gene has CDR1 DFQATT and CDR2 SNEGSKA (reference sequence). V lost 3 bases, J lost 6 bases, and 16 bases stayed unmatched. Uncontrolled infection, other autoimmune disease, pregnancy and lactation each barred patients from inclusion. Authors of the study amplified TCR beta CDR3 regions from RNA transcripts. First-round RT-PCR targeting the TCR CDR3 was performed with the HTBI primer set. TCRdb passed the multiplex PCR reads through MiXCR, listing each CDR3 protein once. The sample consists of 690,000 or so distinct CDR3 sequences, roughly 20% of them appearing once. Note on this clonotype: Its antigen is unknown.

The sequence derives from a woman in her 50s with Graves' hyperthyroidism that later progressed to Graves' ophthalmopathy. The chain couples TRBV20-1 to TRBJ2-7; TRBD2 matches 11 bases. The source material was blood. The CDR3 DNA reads TGCAGTGCTAGTCTGGGCCCTAGCGGGGGGCCGCCGGTCGAGCAGTACTTC. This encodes CSASLGPSGGPPVEQYF.